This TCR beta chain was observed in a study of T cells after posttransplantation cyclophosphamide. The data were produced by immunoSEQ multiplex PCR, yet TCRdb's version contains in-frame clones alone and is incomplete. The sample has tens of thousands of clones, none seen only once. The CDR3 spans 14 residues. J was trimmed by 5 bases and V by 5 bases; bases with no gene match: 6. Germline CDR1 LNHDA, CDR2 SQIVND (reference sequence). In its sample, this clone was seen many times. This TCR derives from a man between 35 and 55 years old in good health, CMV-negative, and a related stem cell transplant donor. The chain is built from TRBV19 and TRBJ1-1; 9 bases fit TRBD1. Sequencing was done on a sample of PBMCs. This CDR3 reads CASSFGTGSTEAFF. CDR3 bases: TGTGCCAGTAGTTTTGGGACAGGGAGTACTGAAGCTTTCTTT.